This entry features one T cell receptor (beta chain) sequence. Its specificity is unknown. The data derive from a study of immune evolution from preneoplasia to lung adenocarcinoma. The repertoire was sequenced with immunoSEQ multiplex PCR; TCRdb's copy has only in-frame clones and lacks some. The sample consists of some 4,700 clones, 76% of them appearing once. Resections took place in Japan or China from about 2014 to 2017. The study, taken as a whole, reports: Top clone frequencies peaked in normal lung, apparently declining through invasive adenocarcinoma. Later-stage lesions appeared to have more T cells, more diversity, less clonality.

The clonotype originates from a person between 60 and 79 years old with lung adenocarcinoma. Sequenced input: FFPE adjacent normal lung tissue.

CDR3 protein: CASSFSSGGKETQYF. The CDR3 nucleotides read TGTGCCAGCAGTTTTTCTAGCGGGGGTAAAGAGACCCAGTACTTC. The genes are TRBV27 and TRBJ2-5; the match to TRBD2 covers 10 bases. From germline, CDR1 is MNHEY and CDR2 SMNVEV (reference sequence). V lost 3 bases to trimming and J lost 3 bases; unmatched junction nucleotides: 4. CDR3 length: 15 amino acids.